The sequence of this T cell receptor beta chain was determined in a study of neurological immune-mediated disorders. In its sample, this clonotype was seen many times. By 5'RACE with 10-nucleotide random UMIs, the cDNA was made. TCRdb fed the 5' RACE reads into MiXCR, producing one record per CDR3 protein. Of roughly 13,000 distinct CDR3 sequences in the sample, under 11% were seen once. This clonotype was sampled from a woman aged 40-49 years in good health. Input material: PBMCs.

This CDR3 is CASRVGTDSYEQYF. CDR3 coding DNA: TGCGCCAGCAGAGTCGGGACCGACTCCTACGAGCAGTACTTC. The chain has TRBV10-2 and TRBJ2-7; D is perhaps TRBD1 or TRBD2 (5 bases each). V was pared by 6 bases and J by 0 bases, with 12 bases between. CDR1 WSHSY and CDR2 SAAADI come from the germline V gene. This CDR3 spans 14 amino acids.